This T cell receptor beta chain was documented in a study of blood T cell repertoires in COVID-19. Background on the study: PBMCs, B-cell-depleted T cells, or T cells provided the cDNA or gDNA that made up the material.

Per the authors' pipeline: Reference gene primer amplification in the assay estimated nucleated cell counts. Assay used: immunoSEQ multiplex PCR; TCRdb lists only in-frame clones, some missing. V and J calls and clone size are as listed in that table; D and trimming were resolved from the DNA. The profile shows some 380,000 clones, 88% of them singletons. Between the trimmed V and J ends, which lost 5 bases and 4 bases, there was a span of 15 bases. The V gene's germline CDR1 is SGHDN and CDR2 FVKESK. The CDR3 covers 15 residues. All enrollees were roughly 18 to 100 years old and from 24 US areas. Self-reported history from a screening survey and questionnaire set each donor's cohort.

The sequence came from a woman in her forties with acute COVID-19. V and J are TRBV14 and TRBJ1-3; D may be TRBD1 (6 bases). The sample comprised PBMCs or T cells enriched from blood (not recorded which). CDR3 bases: TGTGCCAGCAGCAAACAGGGTCGAACGGGAAACACCATATATTTT. The encoded protein is CASSKQGRTGNTIYF. Drawing the rest from reference TRBV14 and TRBJ1-3, the complete variable domain is EAGVTQFPSHSVIEKGQTVTLRCDPISGHDNLYWYRRVMGKEIKFLLHFVKESKQDESGMPNNRFLAERTGGTYSTLKVQPAELEDSGVYFCASSKQGRTGNTIYFGEGSWLTVV.